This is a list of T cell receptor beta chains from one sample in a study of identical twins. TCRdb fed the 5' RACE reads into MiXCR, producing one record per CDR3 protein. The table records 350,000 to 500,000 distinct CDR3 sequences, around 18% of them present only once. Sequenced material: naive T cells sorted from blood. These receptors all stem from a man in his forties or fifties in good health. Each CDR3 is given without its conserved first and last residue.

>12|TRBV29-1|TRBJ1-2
SVESRGLADGYT
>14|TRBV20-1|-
SAPSGTGLAKNIQF
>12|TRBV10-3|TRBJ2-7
AISGGTGQYEQY
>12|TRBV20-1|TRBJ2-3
SATGDRVRDTQY
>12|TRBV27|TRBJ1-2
ASRHGTMEYGYT
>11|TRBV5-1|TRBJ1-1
ASSARQDTEAF
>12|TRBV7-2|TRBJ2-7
ASSPFSGMYEQY
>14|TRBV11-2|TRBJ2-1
ASSSRLAEPTNEQF
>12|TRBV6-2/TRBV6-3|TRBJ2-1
ASSYLDTYNEQF
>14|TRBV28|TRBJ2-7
ASSPTLAGRIYEQY
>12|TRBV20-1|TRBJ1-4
SAREDRGNEKLF
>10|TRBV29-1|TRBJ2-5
SIRGARETQY
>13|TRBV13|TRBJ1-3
ASSFSPKSGNTIY
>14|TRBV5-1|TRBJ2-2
ASSLRRGPSPGERF
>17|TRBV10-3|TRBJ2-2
AISGAYDSYSSNTGELF
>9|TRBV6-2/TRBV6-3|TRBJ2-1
ASRERYEQF
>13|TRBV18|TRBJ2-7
ASSPSQGAMNEQY
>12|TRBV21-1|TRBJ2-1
ASSGPGQDNEQF
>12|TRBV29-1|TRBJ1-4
SAGSGTTFEKLF
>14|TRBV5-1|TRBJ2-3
ASSLDGGGVTDTQY
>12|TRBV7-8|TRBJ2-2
ASSLRRSTGELF
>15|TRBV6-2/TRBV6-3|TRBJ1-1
ASSVDLNRAVNTEAF
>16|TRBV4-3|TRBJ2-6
ASSQIQGGYSGANVLT
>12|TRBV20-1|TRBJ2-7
SAYSSGSSYEQY
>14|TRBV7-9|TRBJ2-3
ASSLPPALATDTQY
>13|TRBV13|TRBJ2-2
ASSLSGANTGELF
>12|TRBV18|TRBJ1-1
ASSFSGMNTEAF
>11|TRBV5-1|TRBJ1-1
ASSSSGVTEAF
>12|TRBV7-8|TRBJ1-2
ASSLAPEPSLYT
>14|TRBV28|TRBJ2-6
ASRRGGSSGANVLT
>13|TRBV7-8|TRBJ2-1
ASRRGTGGNNEQF
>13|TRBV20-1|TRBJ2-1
SARDTGYLWNEQF
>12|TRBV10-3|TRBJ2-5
AISERWRVETQY
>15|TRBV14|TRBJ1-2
ASSQGSYWRPNYGYT
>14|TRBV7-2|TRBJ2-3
ASSLAGGPRTDTQY
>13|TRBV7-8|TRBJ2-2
ASSFATGNTGELF
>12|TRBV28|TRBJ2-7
ASRRLGRPYEQY
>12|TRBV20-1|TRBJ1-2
SATGPLWVYGYT
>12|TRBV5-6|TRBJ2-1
ASSFGGTVYEQF
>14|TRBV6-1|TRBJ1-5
ASSPYVPFTRQAQH
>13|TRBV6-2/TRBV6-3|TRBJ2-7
ASRAVAGGGYEQY
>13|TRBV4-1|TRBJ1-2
ASSQDQVSGNGYT
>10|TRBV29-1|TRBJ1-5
SVGQRNQPQH
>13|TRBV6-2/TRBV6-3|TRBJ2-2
ASSTTGSNTGELF
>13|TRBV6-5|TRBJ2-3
ASSYSGGNTDTQY
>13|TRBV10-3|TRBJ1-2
AIRTLTQGDGGYT
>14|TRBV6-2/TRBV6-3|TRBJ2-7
ASSSPQGRTGVEQY
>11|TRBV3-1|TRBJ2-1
ASSQGGVDEQF
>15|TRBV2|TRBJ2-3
ASSETSGGGPTDTQY
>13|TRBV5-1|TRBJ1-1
ASSSLQGTNTEAF
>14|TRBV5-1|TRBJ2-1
ASSLVPRGVYNEQF
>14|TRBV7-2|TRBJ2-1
ASTKSWLAGDNEQF
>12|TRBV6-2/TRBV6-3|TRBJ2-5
ASSYTGTQETQY
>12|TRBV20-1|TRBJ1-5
SARVRTGTGPQH
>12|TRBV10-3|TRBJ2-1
AIKGTGVWDEQF